A single sample is the source of the 8 T cell receptor beta chains below, sequenced in a study of post-analysis software for immune sequencing data. Study-level findings and limits: About 5 TRBV segments were significantly more frequent in patients than in controls. TRBV5-6, TRBV5-1 and TRBV20-1 were among these segments.

The antigens for these receptors are not known. TCR beta cDNA libraries had unique molecular identifiers. MiXCR was run by TCRdb on the PCR reads, yielding one entry per CDR3 protein. The table includes hundreds of thousands of distinct CDR3 sequences, roughly 29% detected once. Sequencing used blood. The receptors come from a girl aged 5 to 17 with multiple sclerosis.

This clonotype has ten or more counts. The junction departs from the called germline gene at one end, perhaps through a read error. The chain combines TRBV12-3 or TRBV12-4 with TRBJ2-7; D unclear. The CDR3 runs 14 residues. CDR3: CASSLVGGTYEQYF. In DNA form, the CDR3 reads TGTGCCAGCAGCTTAGTGGGTGGGACCTACGAGCAGTACTTC.

Written as DNA, the CDR3 is TGTGCCAGCACCGACAGGAATGCGAACACCGGGGAGCTGTTTTTT. Its protein is CASTDRNANTGELFF. This rearrangement joins TRBV27 to TRBJ2-2; perhaps TRBD1 as D (6 bases). The germline CDR1 and CDR2 sequences are MNHEY and SMNVEV (reference sequence). The CDR3 consists of 15 residues. V shed 7 bases and J shed 0 bases, with 12 bases lying between them.

This chain links TRBV6-6 with TRBJ2-1, with 8 positions matching TRBD2. The CDR3 runs 16 residues. Germline V lookup: CDR1 MNHNY, CDR2 SVGAGI (reference sequence). V was pared by 6 bases and J by 8 bases, with 15 bases of the junction left unmatched. CDR3 protein: CASSYPGTRSVYEQFF. The DNA of the CDR3 is TGTGCCAGCAGCTACCCCGGGACTAGGTCGGTCTATGAGCAGTTCTTC.

The rearrangement links TRBV12-3 or TRBV12-4 to TRBJ2-1, with D perhaps matching TRBD2 (5 bases). This CDR3 has 17 residues. V was clipped by 6 bases and J by 13 bases, with 31 bases between them. The CDR3 here is CASSPSRVEGTGETQFF. CDR3 nucleotides: TGTGCCAGCAGCCCCTCTCGGGTCGAGGGAACCGGGGAGACCCAGTTCTTC.

This clonotype was seen only once. One end of the junction fails to match germline, which may point to a read error. The chain employs TRBV3-1 and TRBJ2-5; 7 bases line up with TRBD1. This CDR3 comprises 12 residues. Looked up from germline, CDR1 is LGHDT and CDR2 is YNNKEL (reference sequence). Here the CDR3 reads CASSQGDRAADF. CDR3 in DNA: TGTGCCAGCAGCCAAGGAGACAGGGCCGCTGACTTC.

This clonotype was seen a handful of times. The gene calls are TRBV20-1 and TRBJ2-7; tentative D call: TRBD1 (5 bases). Trimming pared 5 bases from V and 3 bases from J, leaving 20 bases between. CDR3 size: 15 residues. From germline, CDR1 is DFQATT and CDR2 SNEGSKA (reference sequence). The CDR3 is CSARIVSRVGYEQYF. The CDR3 coding sequence is TGCAGTGCTCGCATAGTAAGCAGGGTTGGCTACGAGCAGTACTTC.

The gene calls are TRBV2 and TRBJ2-5; 12 bases line up with TRBD2. Germline V gene lookup returns CDR1 SNHLY and CDR2 FYNNEI. The junction had 7 bases not matched to a gene; V was cut back by 6 bases and J by 5 bases. The CDR3 contains 15 residues. CDR3: CASRLTSGGAETQYF. For the CDR3, the DNA is TGTGCCAGCAGACTGACTAGCGGGGGAGCGGAGACCCAGTACTTC.

There are many counts of this clonotype. The rearrangement links TRBV7-2 to TRBJ2-7; D possibly uses TRBD1 or TRBD2 (6 bases each). V lost 5 bases to trimming and J lost 4 bases, with 21 bases between them. CDR3 length equals 16 residues. Germline lookup yields CDR1 SGHTA and CDR2 FQGNSA. This CDR3 is CASSLDGGFVGYEQYF. The CDR3 nucleotides are TGTGCCAGCAGCCTCGACGGGGGCTTCGTAGGGTACGAGCAGTACTTC. Full variable domain (missing parts from reference TRBV7-2 and TRBJ2-7): GAGVSQSPSNKVTEKGKDVELRCDPISGHTALYWYRQSLGQGLEFLIYFQGNSAPDKSGLPSDRFSAERTGGSVSTLTIQRTQQEDSAVYLCASSLDGGFVGYEQYFGPGTRLTVT.